The 5 T cell receptor beta chains given below trace back to one sample, sequenced in a study of blood T cell repertoires in COVID-19. Method: immunoSEQ multiplex PCR; TCRdb's copy keeps in-frame clones and lacks some. The table lists about 130,000 clones, approximately 83% of them singletons. Sequencing was performed on peripheral blood. These receptors all come from a woman aged 80 or over with acute or convalescent COVID-19.

The gene calls are TRBV7-2 and TRBJ2-3; maybe TRBD1 (5 bases). Germline CDR1 SGHTA, CDR2 FQGNSA. This CDR3 region has 14 residues. V was shortened by 5 bases and J by 13 bases, with 22 bases between the two germline ends. CDR3 nucleotides: TGTGCCAGCAGCCCCCTTAAGGGGCCCCTTAGAGAGTATTTT. This sequence encodes CASSPLKGPLREYF. Filled out from reference TRBV7-2 and TRBJ2-3, the complete variable domain reads GAGVSQSPSNKVTEKGKDVELRCDPISGHTALYWYRQSLGQGLEFLIYFQGNSAPDKSGLPSDRFSAERTGGSVSTLTIQRTQQEDSAVYLCASSPLKGPLREYFGPGTRLTVL.

The chain has TRBV11-2 and TRBJ1-1, with unresolved D. Trimming left V 10 bases short and J 0 bases short, with 6 bases between. CDR1 SGHAT and CDR2 FQNNGV come from the germline V gene. This CDR3 has 11 residues. The CDR3 DNA follows: TGTGCCACGGTAATGAACACTGAAGCTTTCTTT. This encodes CATVMNTEAFF. Based on the CDR3 plus reference TRBV11-2 and TRBJ1-1, the full variable domain is EAGVAQSPRYKIIEKRQSVAFWCNPISGHATLYWYQQILGQGPKLLIQFQNNGVVDDSQLPKDRFSAERLKGVDSTLKIQPAKLEDSAVYLCATVMNTEAFFGQGTRLTVV.

The chain links TRBV11-3 to TRBJ1-1; D is perhaps TRBD1 (6 bases). The ends were cut back, 5 bases at V and 4 bases at J, with 14 bases in the middle. The CDR3 is made up of 14 amino acids. Germline V gene lookup returns CDR1 SGHNT and CDR2 YENEEA. CDR3 DNA sequence: TGTGCCAGCAGCCTACAGGGACCAGGCACTGAAGCTTTCTTT. Translation: CASSLQGPGTEAFF.

This clone turned up a few times. The rearrangement uses TRBV6-6 and TRBJ1-3; a weak D match, TRBD1 (5 bases). This CDR3 spans 14 amino acids. Germline V lookup: CDR1 MNHNY, CDR2 SVGAGI (reference sequence). V dropped 2 bases and J dropped 4 bases, with 9 bases sitting between them. CDR3 region: CASSYRREGNTIYF. CDR3 nucleotide sequence: TGTGCCAGCAGTTACCGCAGGGAAGGAAACACCATATATTTT.

The V and J genes are TRBV19 and TRBJ1-1; D gene unclear. Trimming stripped 3 bases from V and 1 base from J, with 6 bases between. CDR1 LNHDA and CDR2 SQIVND come from the germline V gene (reference sequence). There are 13 residues in the CDR3. The CDR3 DNA sequence: TGTGCCAGTAGTATGGTCGGGAACACTGAAGCTTTCTTT. This gives the protein CASSMVGNTEAFF.